This TCR beta chain is drawn from a study of T cells in Graves' hyperthyroidism and ophthalmopathy (dated 2019 in TCRdb). About the study as a whole: To identify TCR V-J signatures that set the groups apart, the researchers used a discovery cohort of about a hundred patients, made up of 40 to 45 with Graves' ophthalmopathy and 57 with stable Graves' hyperthyroidism. Prospective prediction of ophthalmopathy was tested in an independent validation cohort consisting of roughly 20 hyperthyroidism patients and approximately 16 patients who later progressed to ophthalmopathy. Once sampling was done, hyperthyroidism patients were given methimazole at a starting dose of 30 mg daily, whereas ophthalmopathy patients were given high-dose intravenous methylprednisolone. The roughly 100 discovery patients were randomly divided into training and test sets at a 7:3 ratio. In addition, the study compared T-cell repertoires in thyroid tissue and in blood from roughly six Graves' hyperthyroidism patients. According to the paper, TCR Vbeta CDR3 sequencing was carried out on roughly 130 peripheral blood samples, which came from fewer than 50 ophthalmopathy, 70 to 80 hyperthyroidism and 17 progressor patients.

Patients with uncontrolled infections, other autoimmune diseases, pregnancy or lactation were excluded. Diagnoses were established on the basis of clinical symptoms, serum thyroxine and TRAb, thyroid ultrasound, and orbital computed tomography. Trizol reagent was used to extract total RNA, and RNA quality was then checked on an Agilent 2100 Bioanalyzer. The junction carries 18 bases between V and J, which are trimmed by 8 bases and 7 bases respectively. The CDR3 has 14 amino acids, counting the end cysteine and phenylalanine. Just the 42-base CDR3 DNA is kept, in frame starting at base 1. The germline V gene gives CDR1 as SGHAT and CDR2 as FQNNGV. Points the paper makes about the study in general: A model built on a 13 V-J signature distinguished ophthalmopathy from stable hyperthyroidism, reaching about 88% sensitivity and about 81% specificity in cross-validation and 80%/75% in testing. Most expanded thyroid clonotypes (frequency above 0.001) were also detected in blood, suggesting blood repertoires may reflect thyroid immune responses. No statistical method was used to fix the sample size in advance, and group allocation was not hidden from the investigators. In validation, the model predicted progression to ophthalmopathy with roughly 66% sensitivity and 72% to 85% specificity, a median of approximately 6.5 months before onset.

Notes on this clonotype: Its antigen is not yet known. Base qualities are not recorded, but no much larger clone differs from it by a single base.

TCR beta CDR3 regions were amplified from RNA transcripts. For the first round of RT-PCR on the TCR CDR3, the HTBI primer set was used together with the Qiagen OneStep RT-PCR kit. The libraries were constructed in a second round of multiplex PCR and then size-selected and purified. Paired-end sequencing of the libraries was performed with 100 bp reads on an Illumina HiSeq2000. The authors processed their data as follows. SOAPnuke was used to process the raw data, removing reads that contained adapters or uncalled bases, had a mean Phred below 15, or lacked an exact match to the constant primer or identifier. COPE v1.2.5 was used to merge the high-quality paired reads, and each unique nucleotide sequence was defined as a clonotype. Clonotypes were aligned to IMGT TRBV, TRBD and TRBJ reference segments using MiTCR v1.1. Analysis was restricted to V-J combinations with a frequency above 0.0001, which covered 98% to 99.2% of repertoires. The TCS score was defined as F50 (clonal expansion) divided by E x V (chaos), with BLOSUM62-based TCRdist calculated between CDR3 peptides within each V-J. Welch's t-statistics and random forest reduced some 510 V-J features to 10 to 15, which were used in a naive Bayes classifier (R e1071). Thyroid-blood repertoire similarity was quantified with the Morisita-Horn index. In-frame beta chains were kept once TCRdb had trimmed the public reads at Q25 with fastp and called clones with MiXCR. Each entry is one CDR3 protein sequence, shown with its most common DNA and genes. TCRdb's processing, not the authors' own work, is the source of the V and J calls. For this sample the table gives 500,000 to 650,000 distinct CDR3 sequences, of which 35% to 50% were detected only once. Of the sample, about 40% falls within the top ten clones.

Sample: peripheral blood or thyroid tissue (not recorded which). The source is an adult woman with Graves' disease, either hyperthyroidism or ophthalmopathy (not recorded which). The chain couples TRBV11-2 to TRBJ1-3, and perhaps TRBD1 as D gene, on 5 matching bases. Read as DNA, the sequence is TGTGCCAGCTCACCGGGGACGGATTCTAACACCATATATTTT. Protein translation: CASSPGTDSNTIYF.